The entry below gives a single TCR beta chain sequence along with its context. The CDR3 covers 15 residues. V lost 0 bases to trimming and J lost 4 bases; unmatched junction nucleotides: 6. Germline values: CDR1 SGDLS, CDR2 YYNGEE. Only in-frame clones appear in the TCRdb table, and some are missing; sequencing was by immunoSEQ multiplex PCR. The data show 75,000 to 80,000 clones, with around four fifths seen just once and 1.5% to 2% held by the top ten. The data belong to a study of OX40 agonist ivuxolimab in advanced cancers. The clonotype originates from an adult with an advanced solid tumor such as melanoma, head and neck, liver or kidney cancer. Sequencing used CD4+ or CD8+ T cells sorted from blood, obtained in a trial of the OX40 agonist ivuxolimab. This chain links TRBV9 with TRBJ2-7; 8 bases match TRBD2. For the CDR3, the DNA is TGTGCCAGCAGCGTAGGGGTAGCGGGGAGTTACGAGCAGTACTTC. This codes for CASSVGVAGSYEQYF.